Listed here are 8 T cell receptor beta chains from one sample, sequenced in a study of cytomegalovirus exposure and HLA in healthy donors. Vbeta (60) and Jbeta (13) primers were used in the PCR. Produced via immunoSEQ multiplex PCR; TCRdb's table is partial and in-frame only. The sample has 150,000 to 200,000 clones, about two thirds seen once. The specimen was PBMCs. The source of these receptors is a woman aged 18-30 years in good health and CMV-seropositive.

V usage is TRBV6-1 and J usage is TRBJ2-5, with 8 bases identical to TRBD2. The V gene's germline CDR1 is MNHNS and CDR2 SASEGT. The CDR3 covers 12 residues. Trimming removed 11 bases from V and 4 bases from J; junction bases left unmatched: 6. CDR3 DNA: TGTGCCGGCGGGAGGCCGGGAGAGACCCAGTACTTC. Amino acid sequence: CAGGRPGETQYF.

The chain employs TRBV12-5 and TRBJ2-2; TRBD2 aligns across 7 bases. The junction had 12 bases not matched to a gene; V was cut back by 5 bases and J by 0 bases. The CDR3 spans 18 residues. Germline CDR1 and CDR2: LGHNT and FRNRAP. CDR3 amino acids: CASGHPSSGIANTGELFF. CDR3 sequence (DNA): TGTGCTAGTGGTCACCCGTCTAGCGGAATCGCGAACACCGGGGAGCTGTTTTTT.

This clone was counted once. The CDR3 spells CASSLIGTEIYEQYF. The CDR3 DNA is TGTGCCAGCAGTTTAATTGGGACAGAGATCTACGAGCAGTACTTC. The chain couples TRBV27 to TRBJ2-7; 7 bases match TRBD1. Germline assignment: CDR1 MNHEY and CDR2 SMNVEV (reference sequence). The ends lost 2 bases at V and 3 bases at J; junction bases unmatched: 7. The CDR3 contains 15 residues.

The chain is built from TRBV7-4 and TRBJ1-1; 8 positions match TRBD1. Trimming removed 1 base from V and 1 base from J; junction bases left unmatched: 20. The germline V gene has CDR1 SGHVT and CDR2 SQSDAQ. The CDR3 covers 21 residues. As DNA, the CDR3 is TGTGCCAGCAGCTTAGGAGCGGGATCCGGGACAGGCGCCCACGGGAACACTGAAGCTTTCTTT. Encoded protein: CASSLGAGSGTGAHGNTEAFF.

V gene TRBV9 combines with J gene TRBJ2-5; D unclear. Germline V gene sequence: CDR1 SGDLS, CDR2 YYNGEE. Trimming removed 0 bases from V and 2 bases from J, with 8 bases in between. The CDR3 runs to 14 residues. CDR3 sequence: CASSVAWQQETQYF. As DNA, the CDR3 is TGTGCCAGCAGCGTAGCTTGGCAGCAAGAGACCCAGTACTTC.

The V and J genes are TRBV7-3 and TRBJ2-1; perhaps TRBD2 as D (6 bases). Germline CDR1 and CDR2: SGHTA and FQGTGA. This CDR3 is built from 16 residues. Trimming shortened V by 4 bases and J by 4 bases, and 17 bases separated the two germline ends. In nucleotides, the CDR3 is TGTGCCAGCAGCTCACCCTCGACGGGGGAGTACAATGAGCAGTTCTTC. Amino acids: CASSSPSTGEYNEQFF.

The rearrangement joins TRBV19 to TRBJ1-3; D not resolved. V shed 7 bases and J shed 0 bases, with 19 bases lying between them. Germline loops: CDR1 LNHDA, CDR2 SQIVND (reference sequence). The CDR3 runs to 17 residues. DNA for the CDR3: TGTGCCAGTATCACGACACCCCGACCTTTCTCTGGAAACACCATATATTTT. Amino acids: CASITTPRPFSGNTIYF.

This clone was seen once. The gene calls are TRBV6-6 and TRBJ1-1, with TRBD1 identical over 10 bases. The ends lost 9 bases at V and 0 bases at J; junction bases unmatched: 10. Germline V gene sequence: CDR1 MNHNY, CDR2 SVGAGI (reference sequence). This CDR3 is 16 amino acids long. The CDR3 sequence: CASLPPGQGLNTEAFF. CDR3 sequence (DNA): TGTGCCAGTTTGCCCCCGGGACAGGGGTTGAACACTGAAGCTTTCTTT.